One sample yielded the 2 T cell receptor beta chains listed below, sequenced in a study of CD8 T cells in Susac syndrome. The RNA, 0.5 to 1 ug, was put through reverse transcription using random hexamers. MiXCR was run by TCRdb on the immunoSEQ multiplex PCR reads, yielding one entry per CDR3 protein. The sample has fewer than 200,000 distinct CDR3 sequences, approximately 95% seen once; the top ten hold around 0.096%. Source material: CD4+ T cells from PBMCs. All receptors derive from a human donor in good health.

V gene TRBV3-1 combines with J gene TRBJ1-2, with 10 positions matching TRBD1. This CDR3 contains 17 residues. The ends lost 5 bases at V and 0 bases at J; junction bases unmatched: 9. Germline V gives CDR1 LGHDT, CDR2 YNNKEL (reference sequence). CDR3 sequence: CASSVYPGQGANYGYTF. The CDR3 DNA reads TGTGCCAGCAGCGTCTACCCCGGACAGGGGGCTAACTATGGCTACACCTTC.

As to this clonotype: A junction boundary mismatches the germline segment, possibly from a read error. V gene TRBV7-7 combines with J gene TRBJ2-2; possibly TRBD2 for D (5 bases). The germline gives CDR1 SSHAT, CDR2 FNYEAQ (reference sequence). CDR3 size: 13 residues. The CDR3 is CASSRERTGELFF. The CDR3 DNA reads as TGTGCTAGCAGCCGGGAACGCACCGGGGAGCTGTTTTTT.